This T cell receptor beta chain was recovered during a study of T cell responses to AZD1222 COVID-19 vaccine. The germline gives CDR1 SGHNT, CDR2 YYREEE (reference sequence). CDR3 length: 13 amino acids. With 4 bases removed from V and 0 bases from J, the gap between germline ends came to 7 bases. Comment on this clone: The antigen remains unidentified.

Broader study findings: Per reports, nearly half of all spike-specific TCRs target regions that are unmutated in variants. In a largely white British group with more females than males, clonal diversity was possibly underestimated. Following two doses of AZD1222, Spike-specific TCR breadth and depth rose. Spike-wide vaccine-associated CD4 TCRs dominated at 160-218 and 743-854.

TCRdb keeps only in-frame clones here, not all; method: immunoSEQ multiplex PCR. Found here are about 220,000 clones, about 93% of them singletons; the top ten hold roughly 1%. The sequences come from peripheral blood, collected on day 0 of MenACWY control vaccination. This receptor was obtained from an adult in good health. J is TRBJ1-1 and V is TRBV5-4, with D hard to call. The CDR3 bases are TGTGCCAGCAGCGGAGATCTGAACACTGAAGCTTTCTTT. Its translation is CASSGDLNTEAFF.